These 22 T cell receptor beta chains came from one sample sequenced in a study of T cells in Graves' hyperthyroidism and ophthalmopathy. Amplification targeted TCR beta CDR3 regions from RNA transcripts. A set of HTBI primers served as the primers for a first-round RT-PCR of the TCR CDR3. Using its own MiXCR run on the multiplex PCR reads, TCRdb lists one record per CDR3 protein. The repertoire has about 640,000 distinct CDR3 sequences, 14% of them found once; the top ten carry under 15%. Material for sequencing was blood. All receptors derive from a woman between 45 and 60 years old with Graves' ophthalmopathy.

This clonotype was counted a few times. The rearrangement links TRBV5-1 to TRBJ2-7, with D possibly matching TRBD1 (6 bases). The CDR3 extends over 17 amino acids. Germline V gene sequence: CDR1 SGHRS, CDR2 YFSETQ. The germline V and J ends were trimmed by 3 bases and 2 bases, with 21 bases remaining between them. The CDR3 bases are TGCGCCAGCAGCTCAGGAATTTCCGGGACACCTACCTACGAGCAGTACTTC. Translation gives CASSSGISGTPTYEQYF.

In this sample, this clonotype turned up many times. The rearrangement joins TRBV28 to TRBJ2-5, with a possible D match to TRBD2 (6 bases). The V and J ends lost 9 bases and 2 bases respectively, with 16 bases between them. Germline lookup yields CDR1 MDHEN and CDR2 SYDVKM. This CDR3 is 14 amino acids long. The CDR3 sequence is CASQTGGQQETQYF. Here the CDR3 DNA reads TGTGCCAGTCAAACTGGAGGGCAGCAAGAGACCCAGTACTTC.

This clonotype was detected only a few times. Sequence at one end of the junction differs from germline and may be a read error. The chain recombines TRBV29-1 with TRBJ1-3, with D possibly matching TRBD1 (6 bases). Germline CDR1 is SQVTM and CDR2 is ANQGSEA. The CDR3 totals 14 residues. CDR3 sequence: CSVEDRFSGNTIYF. DNA for the CDR3: TGCAGCGTGGAAGACAGGTTCTCTGGAAACACCATATATTTT.

The chain links TRBV7-3 to TRBJ2-7; no reliable D call. V shed 1 base and J shed 9 bases, with 16 bases lying between them. This CDR3 is built from 14 residues. Germline CDR1 SGHTA, CDR2 FQGTGA. CDR3 nucleotides: TGTGCCAGCAGCTTAAATCAAGACTCCCGTCGGCAGTACTTC. Translation: CASSLNQDSRRQYF.

This clonotype turned up a few times. This sequence may be a read error, since a much larger clone differs from it by one base. The gene calls are TRBV20-1 and TRBJ2-7; D is ambiguous. The CDR3 has 13 residues. CDR1 and CDR2 from the germline V gene are DFQATT and SNEGSKA (reference sequence). The CDR3 region has the DNA TGCAGTGCTATGAAGGGATCTTCCTACGGGCAGTACTTC. This encodes CSAMKGSSYGQYF.

The chain is built from TRBV2 and TRBJ2-3, with D perhaps matching TRBD1 (5 bases). The CDR3 has 15 amino acids. Deletions cut 3 bases from V and 1 base from J, with 11 bases between. Germline V gene data show CDR1 as SNHLY and CDR2 as FYNNEI. The chain's CDR3 is CASSDRVGGTDTQYF. The CDR3 nucleotides read TGTGCCAGCAGTGATAGGGTAGGGGGCACAGATACGCAGTATTTT.

This clonotype was found many times. The rearrangement links TRBV6-1 to TRBJ2-5; D unclear. Germline V CDR1 and CDR2: MNHNS, SASEGT. The CDR3 loop spans 12 amino acids. V dropped 7 bases and J dropped 2 bases, with 8 bases sitting between them. The CDR3: CASTDTQETQYF. In DNA form, the CDR3 reads TGTGCCAGCACAGACACTCAAGAGACCCAGTACTTC.

This clonotype was found many times. The V call is TRBV3-1, the J call TRBJ1-2, with 9 bases lining up with TRBD1. CDR3 size: 16 residues. CDR1 and CDR2 from the germline V gene are LGHDT and YNNKEL (reference sequence). V gave up 1 base and J gave up 4 bases; unmatched junction bases: 7. This CDR3 reads CASSQVRTGGAYGYTF. The CDR3 DNA is TGTGCCAGCAGCCAAGTTCGTACAGGGGGCGCCTATGGCTACACCTTC.

This clonotype has ten or more counts. CDR3 sequence (DNA): TGTGCCAGCAGCCCCTTACAGTTGGGACAGGGGACCGGGGAGCTGTTTTTT. Its translation is CASSPLQLGQGTGELFF. This rearrangement joins TRBV5-4 to TRBJ2-2; 10 bases agree with TRBD1. The CDR3 spans 17 residues. Trimming took 4 bases from V and 5 from J; bases not matched to a gene: 11. Per germline, CDR1 SGHNT and CDR2 YYREEE (reference sequence).

There are many counts of this clonotype. The chain has TRBV24-1 and TRBJ2-1; TRBD1 matches at 7 bases. Per germline, CDR1 KGHDR and CDR2 SFDVKD. The CDR3 has 15 residues. V trimming: 10 bases; J trimming: 0 bases; junction bases outside the gene matches: 8. The chain's CDR3 is CATGENRGSYNEQFF. CDR3 DNA: TGTGCCACAGGTGAGAACAGGGGCTCCTACAATGAGCAGTTCTTC.

In its sample, this clonotype was seen many times. V usage is TRBV29-1 and J usage is TRBJ2-7; TRBD2 matches 8 bases. CDR1 and CDR2 from the germline V gene are SQVTM and ANQGSEA. CDR3 size: 12 residues. V gave up 7 bases and J gave up 3 bases; unmatched junction bases: 5. CDR3 sequence: CSGQSGSYEQYF. The CDR3 nucleotides are TGCAGCGGACAAAGCGGGAGCTACGAGCAGTACTTC.

This clonotype came up many times. The chain joins TRBV20-1 to TRBJ2-7, with 10 bases identical to TRBD1. Losses at the gene ends were 5 bases for V and 3 bases for J; bases not matched to a gene: 7. CDR3 size: 14 residues. Per germline, CDR1 DFQATT and CDR2 SNEGSKA (reference sequence). The CDR3 region has the DNA TGCAGTGCTGGACAGGGGGAGGGGGTCTACGAGCAGTACTTC. It encodes CSAGQGEGVYEQYF.

V gene TRBV6-2 or TRBV6-3 combines with J gene TRBJ2-2; TRBD2 matches at 10 bases. Germline V gene sequence: CDR1 MNHEY, CDR2 SVGEGT. V gave up 4 bases and J gave up 6 bases; unmatched junction bases: 5. The CDR3 has 15 amino acids. The CDR3: CASSSSSGRPGELFF. As DNA, the CDR3 is TGTGCCAGCAGTTCTAGTAGCGGGAGGCCCGGGGAGCTGTTTTTT.

This clonotype was picked up many times. The rearrangement links TRBV6-1 to TRBJ1-6, with 7 bases matching TRBD1. This CDR3 region has 13 residues. Germline lookup yields CDR1 MNHNS and CDR2 SASEGT. Trimming took 4 bases from V and 10 from J; bases not matched to a gene: 4. Here the CDR3 reads CASSAQGDSPLHF. CDR3 DNA sequence: TGTGCCAGCAGTGCGCAGGGGGACTCACCCCTCCACTTT.

The rearrangement links TRBV29-1 to TRBJ2-4, with a tentative D call TRBD1 (8 bases). The V end was cut by 6 bases, the J end by 8 bases, with 14 bases between. Germline CDR1 SQVTM, CDR2 ANQGSEA. The CDR3 loop spans 12 amino acids. CDR3: CSVATGGDIQYF. In DNA, the CDR3 is TGCAGCGTGGCTACAGGGGGGGACATTCAGTACTTC.

This clonotype was observed at least ten times. The genes are TRBV3-1 and TRBJ2-1; D is unclear. This CDR3 is built from 13 residues. Trimming took 2 bases from V and 6 from J, leaving 8 bases between them. Germline assignment: CDR1 LGHDT and CDR2 YNNKEL (reference sequence). CDR3 DNA: TGTGCCAGCAGCCAAAAATTCGGCAATGAGCAGTTCTTC. Residues: CASSQKFGNEQFF.

Concerning this clonotype: The junction departs from the called germline gene at one end, perhaps through a read error. The chain combines TRBV30 with TRBJ2-7; 7 bases match TRBD2. Germline V CDR1 and CDR2: GTSNPN, SVGIG (reference sequence). The CDR3 extends over 17 amino acids. The CDR3 region has the DNA TGTGCCTGGGGTGTCCAACCTAACTGGGGGGAGGGGTACGAGCAGCACTTC. Its protein product is CAWGVQPNWGEGYEQHF.

The chain uses TRBV28 and TRBJ1-4; 8 nucleotides match TRBD1. V lost 6 bases and J lost 0; bases outside the gene matches: 6. The CDR3 loop spans 16 amino acids. Looked up from germline, CDR1 is MDHEN and CDR2 is SYDVKM. The CDR3 is CASRIPGGATNEKLFF. In DNA, the CDR3 is TGTGCCAGCAGAATACCAGGGGGCGCAACTAATGAAAAACTGTTTTTT.

This clonotype has at least ten counts. V is TRBV24-1 and J is TRBJ2-1, with D tentatively TRBD2 (6 bases). Trimming left V 4 bases short and J 7 bases short, with 19 bases between. This CDR3 is built from 16 residues. Germline assignment: CDR1 KGHDR and CDR2 SFDVKD. CDR3 sequence: CATSEPSAGQKNEQFF. DNA for the CDR3: TGTGCCACCAGTGAGCCCTCAGCGGGTCAGAAGAATGAGCAGTTCTTC.

This clonotype appeared a few times. The chain uses TRBV12-3 or TRBV12-4 and TRBJ1-6; D remains unclear. The CDR3 contains 15 residues. V was pared by 2 bases and J by 9 bases, with 14 bases between. The CDR3 DNA follows: TGTGCCAGCAGTTTACGAATCGGGTTACGTTCACCCCTCCACTTT. Encoded protein: CASSLRIGLRSPLHF.

This clonotype came up many times. This sequence joins TRBV30 and TRBJ1-2; no clear D gene. Germline CDR1 is GTSNPN and CDR2 is SVGIG (reference sequence). V was trimmed by 2 bases and J by 2 bases, leaving 6 bases between them. This CDR3 has 12 residues. DNA for the CDR3: TGTGCCTGGAGTAGGCGGAACTATGGCTACACCTTC. Protein product: CAWSRRNYGYTF.

The count of this clonotype is one. The CDR3, as DNA: TGCAGCGTTGAAGATGGTCTGGGATCGTCTTTCTTT. Protein product: CSVEDGLGSSFF. This sequence joins TRBV29-1 and TRBJ1-1, with no clear D. Trimming took 0 bases from V and 12 from J, leaving 14 bases between them. CDR3 size: 12 residues. CDR1 is SQVTM and CDR2 is ANQGSEA in the germline V gene.